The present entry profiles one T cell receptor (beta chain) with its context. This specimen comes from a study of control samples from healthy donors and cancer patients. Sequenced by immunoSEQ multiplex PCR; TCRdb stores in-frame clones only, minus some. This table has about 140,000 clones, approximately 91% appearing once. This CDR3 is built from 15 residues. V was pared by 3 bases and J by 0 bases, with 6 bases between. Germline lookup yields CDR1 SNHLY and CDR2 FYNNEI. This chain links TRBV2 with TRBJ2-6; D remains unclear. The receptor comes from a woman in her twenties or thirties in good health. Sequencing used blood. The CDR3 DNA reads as TGTGCCAGCAGTGATGGGGTCTCTGGGGCCAACGTCCTGACTTTC. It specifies CASSDGVSGANVLTF. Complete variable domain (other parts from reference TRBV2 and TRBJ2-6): EPEVTQTPSHQVTQMGQEVILRCVPISNHLYFYWYRQILGQKVEFLVSFYNNEISEKSEIFDDQFSVERPDGSNFTLKIRSTKLEDSAMYFCASSDGVSGANVLTFGAGSRLTVL.